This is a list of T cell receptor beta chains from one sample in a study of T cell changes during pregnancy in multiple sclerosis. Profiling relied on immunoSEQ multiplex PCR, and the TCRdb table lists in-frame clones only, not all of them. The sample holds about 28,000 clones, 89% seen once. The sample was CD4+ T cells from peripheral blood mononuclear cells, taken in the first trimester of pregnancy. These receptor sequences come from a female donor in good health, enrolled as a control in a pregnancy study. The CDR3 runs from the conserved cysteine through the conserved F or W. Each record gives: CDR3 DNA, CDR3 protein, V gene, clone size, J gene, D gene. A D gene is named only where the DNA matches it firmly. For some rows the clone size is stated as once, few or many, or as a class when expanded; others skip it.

DNA: TGTGCCAGCAGCCAAGAGGACGGGGGCACAGATACGCAGTATTTT
CDR3: CASSQEDGGTDTQYF
V: TRBV4-2
size: .
J: TRBJ2-3
D: .

DNA: TGTGCCAGCAGTTACCTGTCAGGGGGCAACTATGGCTACACCTTC
CDR3: CASSYLSGGNYGYTF
V: TRBV6-5
size: .
J: TRBJ1-2
D: TRBD1

DNA: TGTGCCAGCACCGGACGCCAGGGGGCCCATTACGAGCAGTACTTC
CDR3: CASTGRQGAHYEQYF
V: TRBV2
size: .
J: TRBJ2-7
D: TRBD1

DNA: TGTGCCAGCAGCTTAAGGACGGGGGGTTTATGGAATGAGCAGTTCTTC
CDR3: CASSLRTGGLWNEQFF
V: TRBV5-6
size: .
J: TRBJ2-1
D: TRBD2

DNA: TGCGCCAGCACCCAGGACAGGTCCTGGGTCTTT
CDR3: CASTQDRSWVF
V: TRBV5-1
size: .
J: TRBJ1-1
D: TRBD1

DNA: TGTGCCAGCAGCGGGATGTTTACGGGACAGGGGGCGACAGATACGCAGTATTTT
CDR3: CASSGMFTGQGATDTQYF
V: TRBV9
size: .
J: TRBJ2-3
D: TRBD1

DNA: TGTGCCAGCAGGGGGGGATTGGGCTACACCTTC
CDR3: CASRGGLGYTF
V: TRBV7-9
size: .
J: TRBJ1-2
D: .

DNA: TGTGCCAGCAGTTTAGAGGTCCCTAGCACAGATACGCAGTATTTT
CDR3: CASSLEVPSTDTQYF
V: TRBV27
size: .
J: TRBJ2-3
D: .

DNA: TGTGCCAGTAGGGGAGGCCCCGGGACTAGTACAGATACGCAGTATTTT
CDR3: CASRGGPGTSTDTQYF
V: TRBV19
size: once
J: TRBJ2-3
D: TRBD2

DNA: TGTGCCAGCAGTTTAGGACAGGGGAGTCAGCCCCAGCATTTT
CDR3: CASSLGQGSQPQHF
V: TRBV28
size: .
J: TRBJ1-5
D: TRBD1

DNA: TGTGCCAGCTCATCCGGGGGGGACTCCTACGAGCAGTACTTC
CDR3: CASSSGGDSYEQYF
V: TRBV6-1
size: .
J: TRBJ2-7
D: TRBD2

DNA: TGTGCCAGTAGTTCGGGGGGTTCCCATGCCGGGGAGCTGTTTTTT
CDR3: CASSSGGSHAGELFF
V: TRBV19
size: .
J: TRBJ2-2
D: TRBD2

DNA: TGTGCCAGTAGTACAGAGGTGGGGGGGGAGCGTGAGCAGTTCTTC
CDR3: CASSTEVGGEREQFF
V: TRBV19
size: .
J: TRBJ2-1
D: TRBD2

DNA: TGTGCCACCAGCAGAGAAGGCACAGGAAATAATGAAAAACTGTTTTTT
CDR3: CATSREGTGNNEKLFF
V: TRBV15
size: .
J: TRBJ1-4
D: .

DNA: TGTGCCAGCTCGCTACAGTCCGGGACAGGGGTGGTGAACGACTATGGCTACACCTTC
CDR3: CASSLQSGTGVVNDYGYTF
V: TRBV18
size: .
J: TRBJ1-2
D: TRBD1

DNA: TGTGCCAGCAGTAAGGATGGGCCCACAGATACGCAGTATTTT
CDR3: CASSKDGPTDTQYF
V: TRBV28
size: .
J: TRBJ2-3
D: .

DNA: TGTGCCAGCAGCTTGGTTCCGGGACAGGGGGCGTTCGGCTACACCTTC
CDR3: CASSLVPGQGAFGYTF
V: TRBV5-5
size: .
J: TRBJ1-2
D: TRBD1

DNA: TGTGCCAGCAGCTTAGGTAGCGGGATTAATGAGCAGTTCTTC
CDR3: CASSLGSGINEQFF
V: TRBV7-2
size: .
J: TRBJ2-1
D: TRBD2

DNA: TGTGCCAGCTCACCGGTGACAGCCTACGAGCAGTACTTC
CDR3: CASSPVTAYEQYF
V: TRBV18
size: .
J: TRBJ2-7
D: .

DNA: TGTGCCAGCAGCTTAGTCCGGGATACGCAGTATTTT
CDR3: CASSLVRDTQYF
V: TRBV7-2
size: .
J: TRBJ2-3
D: .

DNA: TGTGCCAGCAGCCAAGGACAACTGACTAGCGGGGGGGCTGAGACCCAGTACTTC
CDR3: CASSQGQLTSGGAETQYF
V: TRBV4-2
size: few
J: TRBJ2-5
D: TRBD2

DNA: TGTGCCAGCAGCGTTAGCTCCTACGAGCAGTACTTC
CDR3: CASSVSSYEQYF
V: TRBV5-6
size: .
J: TRBJ2-7
D: .

DNA: TGTGCCAGCAGCGCACACCAGGACTACGAGCAGTACTTC
CDR3: CASSAHQDYEQYF
V: TRBV7-2
size: .
J: TRBJ2-7
D: .